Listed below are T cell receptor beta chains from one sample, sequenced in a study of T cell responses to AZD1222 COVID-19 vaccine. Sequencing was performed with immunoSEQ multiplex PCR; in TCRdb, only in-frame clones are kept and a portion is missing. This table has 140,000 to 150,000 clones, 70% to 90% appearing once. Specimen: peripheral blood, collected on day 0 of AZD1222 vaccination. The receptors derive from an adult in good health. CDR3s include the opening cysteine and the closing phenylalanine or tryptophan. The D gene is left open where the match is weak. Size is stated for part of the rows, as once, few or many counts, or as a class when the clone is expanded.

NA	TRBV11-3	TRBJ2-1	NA	CASSFGHLNEQFF	TGTGCCAGCAGCTTTGGACACCTCAATGAGCAGTTCTTC
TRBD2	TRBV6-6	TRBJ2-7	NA	CASSSGLGAYEQYF	TGTGCCAGCAGTTCCGGACTAGGAGCCTACGAGCAGTACTTC
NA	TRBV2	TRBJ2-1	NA	CASAKGGAYNNEQFF	TGTGCCAGCGCTAAGGGGGGGGCTTATAACAATGAGCAGTTCTTC
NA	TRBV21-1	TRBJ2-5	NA	CASSKDSHRQETQYF	TGTGCCAGCAGCAAAGATAGTCATCGCCAAGAGACCCAGTACTTC
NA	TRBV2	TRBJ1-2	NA	CASNAPDVMGSYTF	TGTGCCAGCAATGCCCCGGACGTAATGGGAAGCTACACCTTC
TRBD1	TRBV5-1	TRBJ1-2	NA	CASSSGQGRYGYTF	TGCGCCAGCAGCTCCGGACAGGGTCGCTATGGCTACACCTTC
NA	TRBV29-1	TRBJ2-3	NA	CSVRTGRDTQYF	TGCAGCGTCCGAACAGGGAGAGATACGCAGTATTTT
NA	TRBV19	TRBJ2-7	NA	CASSTRDGTYEQYF	TGTGCCAGTAGTACCCGGGACGGAACCTACGAGCAGTACTTC
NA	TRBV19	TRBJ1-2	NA	CASSQGFYGNYGYTF	TGTGCCAGTAGTCAGGGGTTTTACGGCAACTATGGCTACACCTTC
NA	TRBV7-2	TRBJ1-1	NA	CASSEGLNTEAFF	TGTGCCAGCAGCGAGGGGCTGAACACTGAAGCTTTCTTT
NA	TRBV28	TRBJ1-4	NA	CARATGQTNEKLFF	TGTGCCAGAGCCACAGGGCAGACTAATGAAAAACTGTTTTTT
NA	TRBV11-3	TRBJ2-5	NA	CASSQTGERETQYF	TGTGCCAGCAGCCAGACAGGAGAAAGAGAGACCCAGTACTTC
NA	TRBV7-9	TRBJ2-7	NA	CASSLRPHEQYF	TGTGCCAGCAGCTTAAGGCCCCACGAGCAGTACTTC
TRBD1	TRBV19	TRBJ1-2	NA	CASGDRSYGYTF	TGTGCCAGCGGGGACAGGAGCTATGGCTACACCTTC
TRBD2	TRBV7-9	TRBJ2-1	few	CASSLAGRGAGSYNEQFF	TGTGCCAGCAGCTTAGCGGGGAGGGGAGCGGGTTCCTACAATGAGCAGTTCTTC
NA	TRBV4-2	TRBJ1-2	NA	CASSQEVKAIYGYTF	TGTGCCAGCAGCCAAGAGGTGAAAGCTATCTATGGCTACACCTTC
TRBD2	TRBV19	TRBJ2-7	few	CASSIGAASGSSHEQYF	TGTGCCAGTAGTATAGGTGCGGCTAGCGGGAGTAGCCACGAGCAGTACTTC
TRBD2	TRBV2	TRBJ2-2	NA	CASSPGLAGGPGPGELFF	TGTGCCAGCAGCCCAGGACTAGCGGGGGGGCCAGGCCCCGGGGAGCTGTTTTTT
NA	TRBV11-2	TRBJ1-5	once	CASSLSGPNQPQHF	TGTGCCAGCAGCTTATCAGGCCCCAATCAGCCCCAGCATTTT
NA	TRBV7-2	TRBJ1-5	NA	CASSYTGTCNQPQHF	TGTGCCAGCAGTTACACAGGTACTTGCAATCAGCCCCAGCATTTT
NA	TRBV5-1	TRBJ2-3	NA	CASSLNPAGSTDTQYF	TGCGCCAGCAGCTTGAACCCAGCGGGTAGCACAGATACGCAGTATTTT
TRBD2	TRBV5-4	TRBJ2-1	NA	CASSPPLAGGLYNEQFF	TGTGCCAGCAGCCCCCCGTTAGCGGGGGGGCTTTACAATGAGCAGTTCTTC
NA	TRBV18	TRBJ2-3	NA	CASSPLPTGARDTQYF	TGTGCCAGCTCACCACTCCCAACGGGGGCAAGAGATACGCAGTATTTT
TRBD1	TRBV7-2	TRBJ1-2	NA	CASSSRRTGGVYGYTF	TGTGCCAGCAGCTCACGGAGGACAGGGGGCGTATATGGCTACACCTTC
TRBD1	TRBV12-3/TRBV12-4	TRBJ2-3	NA	CASSGQGLRTQYF	TGTGCCAGCAGCGGACAGGGGTTAAGGACGCAGTATTTT
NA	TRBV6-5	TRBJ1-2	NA	CASSTGGYGYTF	TGTGCCAGCAGTACTGGGGGCTATGGCTACACCTTC
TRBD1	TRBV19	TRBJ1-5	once	CASSMEPGQGAYSNQPQHF	TGTGCCAGTAGTATGGAGCCGGGACAGGGGGCATATAGCAATCAGCCCCAGCATTTT
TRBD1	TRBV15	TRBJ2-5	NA	CATVPGQGAGETQYF	TGTGCCACCGTACCCGGACAGGGGGCAGGGGAGACCCAGTACTTC
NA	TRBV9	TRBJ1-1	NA	CASSDRGGAGTEAFF	TGTGCCAGCAGCGACCGAGGGGGGGCGGGCACTGAAGCTTTCTTT
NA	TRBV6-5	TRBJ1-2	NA	CAGQQPGLYGYTF	TGTGCCGGACAGCAGCCTGGGCTCTATGGCTACACCTTC
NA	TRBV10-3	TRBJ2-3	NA	CARRDFPSDTQYF	TGTGCCCGTCGGGACTTCCCCTCGGATACGCAGTATTTT
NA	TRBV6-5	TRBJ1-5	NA	CASSYSVSPNQPQHF	TGTGCCAGCAGTTACTCGGTGAGCCCCAATCAGCCCCAGCATTTT
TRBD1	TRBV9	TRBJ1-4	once	CASSEQGLTTNEKLFF	TGTGCCAGCAGCGAACAGGGGTTGACAACTAATGAAAAACTGTTTTTT
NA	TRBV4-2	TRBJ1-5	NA	CASSQEWQGATQPQHF	TGTGCCAGCAGCCAAGAATGGCAGGGTGCGACTCAGCCCCAGCATTTT
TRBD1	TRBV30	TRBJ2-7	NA	CAWSLDRAWEQYF	TGTGCCTGGAGTCTTGACAGGGCTTGGGAGCAGTACTTC
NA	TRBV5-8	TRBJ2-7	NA	CASSPVAPGDTYEQYF	TGTGCCAGCAGCCCGGTTGCGCCGGGGGACACCTACGAGCAGTACTTC
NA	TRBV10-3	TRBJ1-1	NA	CAISKQGTPNTEAFF	TGTGCCATCAGTAAACAGGGAACCCCGAACACTGAAGCTTTCTTT
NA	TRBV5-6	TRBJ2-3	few	CASSYQTGPDTQYF	TGTGCCAGCAGCTATCAAACAGGGCCAGATACGCAGTATTTT
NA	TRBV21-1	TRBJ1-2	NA	CASSKPKTANYGYTF	TGTGCCAGCAGCAAACCGAAGACAGCCAACTATGGCTACACCTTC
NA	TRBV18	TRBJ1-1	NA	CASSPYGGNTEAFF	TGTGCCAGCTCACCCTACGGGGGGAACACTGAAGCTTTCTTT
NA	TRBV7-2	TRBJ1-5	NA	CASSLSVISNQPQHF	TGTGCCAGCAGCTTATCGGTAATCAGCAATCAGCCCCAGCATTTT
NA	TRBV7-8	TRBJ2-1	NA	CASSLGETGNEQFF	TGTGCCAGCAGCTTAGGGGAAACAGGGAATGAGCAGTTCTTC
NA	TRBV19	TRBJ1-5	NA	CASKGQPNNQPQHF	TGTGCCAGTAAAGGACAGCCGAACAATCAGCCCCAGCATTTT
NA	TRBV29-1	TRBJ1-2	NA	CSVERPGERSINYGYTF	TGCAGCGTTGAAAGGCCCGGGGAGAGGAGTATTAACTATGGCTACACCTTC
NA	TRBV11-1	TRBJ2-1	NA	CASSLGSRWNEQFF	TGTGCCAGCAGCTTAGGTTCCCGGTGGAATGAGCAGTTCTTC
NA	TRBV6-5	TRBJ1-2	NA	CASSYSATANYGYTF	TGTGCCAGCAGTTACTCCGCTACAGCTAACTATGGCTACACCTTC
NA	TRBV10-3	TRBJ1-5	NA	CAISESRQDQPQHF	TGTGCCATCAGTGAGTCTCGCCAGGATCAGCCCCAGCATTTT
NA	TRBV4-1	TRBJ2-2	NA	CASSPTLLYRGGTGELFF	TGCGCCAGCAGCCCTACCTTGCTCTACAGGGGGGGCACCGGGGAGCTGTTTTTT
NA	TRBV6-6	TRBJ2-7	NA	CASRLGSYEQYF	TGTGCCAGCCGGTTGGGCTCCTACGAGCAGTACTTC
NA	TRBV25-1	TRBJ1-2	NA	CASSEQDNYGYTF	TGTGCCAGCAGTGAGCAGGACAACTATGGCTACACCTTC
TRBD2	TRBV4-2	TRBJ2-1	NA	CASSQATSGAVNNEQFF	TGTGCCAGCAGCCAGGCGACTAGCGGGGCAGTAAACAATGAGCAGTTCTTC
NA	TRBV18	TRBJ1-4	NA	CASSPQGGNEKLFF	TGTGCCAGCTCACCGCAGGGCGGAAATGAAAAACTGTTTTTT
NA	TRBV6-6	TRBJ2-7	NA	CASGDSTYEQYF	TGTGCCAGCGGGGATTCAACCTACGAGCAGTACTTC
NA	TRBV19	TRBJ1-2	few	CASTPDGVGGGYTF	TGTGCCAGTACCCCCGACGGGGTAGGAGGTGGCTACACCTTC
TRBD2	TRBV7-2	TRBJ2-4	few	CASSFGTSGRRKGDIQYF	TGTGCCAGCAGCTTCGGGACTAGCGGGAGACGTAAAGGGGACATTCAGTACTTC
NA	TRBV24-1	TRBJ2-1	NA	CATSDFERGNEQFF	TGTGCCACCAGTGATTTCGAGAGGGGGAATGAGCAGTTCTTC
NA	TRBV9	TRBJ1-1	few	CASSVEGSYTEAFF	TGTGCCAGCAGCGTAGAAGGGTCTTACACTGAAGCTTTCTTT
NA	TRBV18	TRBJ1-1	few	CASSPTMDPNTEAFF	TGTGCCAGCTCACCTACCATGGATCCGAACACTGAAGCTTTCTTT
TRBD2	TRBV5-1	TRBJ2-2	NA	CASSFGWGLAGAETGELFF	TGCGCCAGCAGCTTTGGGTGGGGACTAGCGGGAGCGGAAACCGGGGAGCTGTTTTTT